This TCR beta chain emerged from a study of PD-1 blockade in classical Hodgkin lymphoma. As for the study in general: A 3 mg/kg intravenous dose of nivolumab was received by patients every 2 weeks. General study points: Underlying causes for the observed repertoire differences were not defined, possibly disease activity or prior therapy. Newly diagnosed and completely responding patients shared comparable baseline diversity.

Worth noting for this clone: The antigen is not known.

Time point of the sample: cycle 4 day 1 (C4D1), after less than 7 weeks of nivolumab. Each of the patients experienced relapse following autologous stem cell transplantation, and their brentuximab vedotin exposure differed. Clones were read by immunoSEQ multiplex PCR, and TCRdb kept only the in-frame ones, dropping some. The table has around 60,000 clones, less than 95% seen once. This sample comprised peripheral blood mononuclear cells (PBMCs), obtained before the fourth cycle of nivolumab. This receptor was taken from a human donor with classical Hodgkin lymphoma.

The CDR3 spells CAIRILDSQNTEAFF. The DNA of the CDR3 is TGTGCCATCAGAATCCTGGACAGTCAGAACACTGAAGCTTTCTTT. The chain joins TRBV10-3 to TRBJ1-1, with D possibly TRBD1 on 6 matching bases. The CDR3 is 15 residues long. Trimming cost V 6 bases and J 1 base, with 15 bases left between them. Per germline, CDR1 ENHRY and CDR2 SYGVKD.